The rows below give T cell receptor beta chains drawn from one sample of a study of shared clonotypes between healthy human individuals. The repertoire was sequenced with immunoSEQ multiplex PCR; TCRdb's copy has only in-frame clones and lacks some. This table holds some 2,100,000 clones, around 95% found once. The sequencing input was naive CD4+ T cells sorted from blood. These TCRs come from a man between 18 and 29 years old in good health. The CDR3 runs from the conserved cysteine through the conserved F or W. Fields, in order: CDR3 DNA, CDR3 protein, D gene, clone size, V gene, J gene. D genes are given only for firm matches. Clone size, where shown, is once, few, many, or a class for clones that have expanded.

TGTGCCAGCAGTTGGGATGAAAAACTGTTTTTT	CASSWDEKLFF	NA	NA	TRBV6-6	TRBJ1-4
TGTGCCAGTAGTACCTCAGGACTAGCGCTTATCTACGAGCAGTACTTC	CASSTSGLALIYEQYF	TRBD2	once	TRBV19	TRBJ2-7
TGTGCCAGCAGGGGGGCCGGGGGTGGCAATCAGCCCCAGCATTTT	CASRGAGGGNQPQHF	NA	NA	TRBV28	TRBJ1-5
TGCGCCAGCAGCGACGGGACAGGGTTTCGCACAGATACGCAGTATTTT	CASSDGTGFRTDTQYF	TRBD1	NA	TRBV5-1	TRBJ2-3
TGTGCCAGCAGCTTTGCGGATGGGGAGTATAGGCAGTATTTT	CASSFADGEYRQYF	NA	NA	TRBV9	TRBJ2-3
TGTGCCAGCACTAGGGATGTGGGCACAGATACGCAGTATTTT	CASTRDVGTDTQYF	NA	NA	TRBV7-2	TRBJ2-3
TGTGCCAGCTCACCACTAGCGACGGTCTACGAGCAGTACTTC	CASSPLATVYEQYF	NA	NA	TRBV18	TRBJ2-7
TGTGCCAGCTCACTGTCTAGCGGTTCGAACACCGGGGAGCTGTTTTTT	CASSLSSGSNTGELFF	TRBD2	NA	TRBV18	TRBJ2-2
TGTGCCAGCCGAAGCCGGGGAGAAGGAAACACCATATATTTT	CASRSRGEGNTIYF	NA	NA	TRBV19	TRBJ1-3
TGTGCCAGCAGCCTCGACGGGGCAGTTACTTCCTACGAGCAGTACTTC	CASSLDGAVTSYEQYF	NA	NA	TRBV7-2	TRBJ2-7
TGTGCCGAGGGGACAGGGGGCTACGAGCAGTACTTC	CAEGTGGYEQYF	TRBD1	once	TRBV27	TRBJ2-7
TGTGCCTGGACTGGGAACGGGCACCAAGCGGGGTGGAGGAATGGCTACACCTTC	CAWTGNGHQAGWRNGYTF	NA	NA	TRBV30	TRBJ1-2
TGTGCCAGCAGAACGGGCTCCGTCTCGAACACTGAAGCTTTCTTT	CASRTGSVSNTEAFF	NA	NA	TRBV6-1	TRBJ1-1
TGTGCCAGCTGCAAGACAGCTCCGAACACCGGGGAGCTGTTTTTT	CASCKTAPNTGELFF	NA	NA	TRBV11-3	TRBJ2-2